Following are 27 T cell receptor beta chains from one sample sequenced in a study of blood T cell repertoires in COVID-19. Here immunoSEQ multiplex PCR was the method, and the copy in TCRdb shows in-frame clones only, minus some. The table records over 150,000 clones, approximately 82% of them present only once. The source material was peripheral blood. The receptors originated from a human donor in a cohort sampled during active COVID-19.

This clone was detected only once. This chain connects TRBV19 to TRBJ2-1, with 12 positions matching TRBD2. The CDR3 covers 15 residues. Germline V gene data show CDR1 as LNHDA and CDR2 as SQIVND (reference sequence). V lost 9 bases, J lost 9 bases, and 12 bases stayed unmatched. The CDR3 DNA follows: TGTGCCAGCGCTCCTCTAGCGGGAGGGCCGCCTGAGCAGTTCTTC. Residues: CASAPLAGGPPEQFF.

The chain carries TRBV5-1 and TRBJ2-5; 8 bases are shared with TRBD2. The junction had 8 bases not matched to a gene; V was cut back by 6 bases and J by 7 bases. CDR1 and CDR2 from the germline V gene are SGHRS and YFSETQ. The length of the CDR3 is 13 residues. The CDR3 region is CASTKSGTRTQYF. Written as DNA, the CDR3 is TGCGCCAGCACAAAAAGCGGGACTAGGACCCAGTACTTC.

The chain employs TRBV18 and TRBJ2-7; TRBD1 matches at 8 bases. The V and J ends lost 3 bases and 1 base, in that order; junction bases with no gene match: 8. This CDR3 is 16 amino acids long. Germline CDR1 and CDR2: KGHSH and LQKENI. Here the CDR3 DNA reads TGTGCCAGCTCACCGATGGGGCAGGGGGCTTCCTACGAGCAGTACTTC. Protein product: CASSPMGQGASYEQYF.

This rearrangement joins TRBV6-5 to TRBJ1-5; the match to TRBD1 covers 8 bases. This CDR3 comprises 15 residues. Germline assignment: CDR1 MNHEY and CDR2 SVGAGI. Germline trimming cut 6 bases from V and 3 bases from J; bases unmatched to any gene: 7. CDR3 DNA: TGTGCCAGCAGAGCCTTGACAGGGGACAATCAGCCCCAGCATTTT. Its translation is CASRALTGDNQPQHF.

CDR3 region: CASSPRALNTEAFF. The DNA of the CDR3 is TGTGCCAGCAGTCCCAGGGCTTTGAACACTGAAGCTTTCTTT. The V gene is TRBV6-2 or TRBV6-3, the J gene TRBJ1-1; D possibly corresponds to TRBD1 (5 bases). The CDR3 has 14 amino acids. V lost 5 bases and J lost 0, with 10 bases in between. Germline CDR1 and CDR2: MNHEY and SVGEGT.

The chain has TRBV29-1 and TRBJ2-2; maybe TRBD1 (5 bases). There are 14 residues in the CDR3. The germline V gene has CDR1 SQVTM and CDR2 ANQGSEA. V was pared by 6 bases and J by 3 bases, with 14 bases between. CDR3 nucleotides: TGCAGCGTGACAGTTGCCCATCACACCGGGGAGCTGTTTTTT. Its translation is CSVTVAHHTGELFF.

The chain recombines TRBV5-1 with TRBJ2-3; D unclear. Per the germline V gene, CDR1 is SGHRS and CDR2 is YFSETQ. The CDR3 runs 15 residues. Deletions cut 6 bases from V and 0 bases from J, with 14 bases between. The CDR3 sequence: CASTVSVLSTDTQYF. CDR3 nucleotide sequence: TGCGCCAGCACCGTTTCGGTATTGAGCACAGATACGCAGTATTTT.

The chain carries TRBV7-9 and TRBJ2-3, with D possibly being TRBD2 (6 bases). The CDR3 totals 17 residues. CDR1 is SEHNR, CDR2 FQNEAQ, per germline (reference sequence). V lost 5 bases to trimming and J lost 0 bases, with 18 bases between them. The CDR3, as DNA: TGTGCCAGCAGCGACCGGTTCCAGGCGGGAAGCACAGATACGCAGTATTTT. Its protein is CASSDRFQAGSTDTQYF.

The rearrangement uses TRBV12-2 and TRBJ1-2; whether TRBD1, the table's D call, matches the DNA was not checked. TRBV12-2 is deemed a pseudogene. This CDR3 is built from 16 residues. Here the CDR3 DNA reads TGTGCAAGTCGCCCGAGGGGGACAGGGGTTGTCTATGGCTACACCTTC. It encodes CASRPRGTGVVYGYTF.

This sequence joins TRBV15 and TRBJ2-1; tentatively, D is TRBD1 (7 bases). Per germline, CDR1 LNHNV and CDR2 YYDKDF (reference sequence). V was shortened by 0 bases and J by 7 bases, with 19 bases between the two germline ends. This CDR3 spans 17 amino acids. The CDR3 sequence is CATSRDGGRIQGNEQFF. The CDR3 DNA reads as TGTGCCACCAGCAGAGATGGGGGGCGCATACAGGGGAATGAGCAGTTCTTC. The variable domain in full, completed from reference TRBV15 and TRBJ2-1, reads DAMVIQNPRYQVTQFGKPVTLSCSQTLNHNVMYWYQQKSSQAPKLLFHYYDKDFNNEADTPDNFQSRRPNTSFCFLDIRSPGLGDTAMYLCATSRDGGRIQGNEQFFGPGTRLTVL.

This chain connects TRBV27 to TRBJ1-2; TRBD1 matches 7 bases. This CDR3 is built from 14 residues. The V gene's germline CDR1 is MNHEY and CDR2 SMNVEV (reference sequence). The trim removed 8 bases at V and 1 base at J, leaving 7 bases unmatched. CDR3 DNA: TGTGCCAGCGGACCAGGGGGAATTAACTATGGCTACACCTTC. This sequence encodes CASGPGGINYGYTF.

The chain is built from TRBV7-8 and TRBJ2-7; 9 nucleotides match TRBD2. CDR1 is SGHVS and CDR2 is FQNEAQ in the germline V gene. V lost 5 bases and J lost 2; bases outside the gene matches: 1. The CDR3 extends over 13 amino acids. In DNA form, the CDR3 reads TGTGCCAGCAGCCGGACTAGCGCCTACGAGCAGTACTTC. Translating gives CASSRTSAYEQYF.

The chain recombines TRBV20-1 with TRBJ1-1; D is possibly TRBD1 (6 bases). V gave up 5 bases and J gave up 5 bases, with 9 bases separating them. This CDR3 is built from 11 residues. The germline V gene encodes CDR1 DFQATT and CDR2 SNEGSKA (reference sequence). CDR3 in DNA: TGCAGTGCTTCCAGGGGAACTGAAGCTTTCTTT. This encodes CSASRGTEAFF.

V usage is TRBV28 and J usage is TRBJ1-1; D may be TRBD1 (5 bases). CDR1 is MDHEN and CDR2 is SYDVKM in the germline V gene. The V and J ends lost 5 bases and 1 base respectively, with 8 bases between them. The CDR3 totals 13 residues. CDR3 loop: CASSAGGNTEAFF. For the CDR3, the DNA is TGTGCCAGCAGTGCGGGGGGGAACACTGAAGCTTTCTTT.

The gene calls are TRBV7-9 and TRBJ2-3; D perhaps matches TRBD2 (5 bases). V shed 7 bases and J shed 3 bases, with 17 bases lying between them. This CDR3 is 15 amino acids long. Germline values: CDR1 SEHNR, CDR2 FQNEAQ (reference sequence). CDR3: CASTYTLPGTDTQYF. The CDR3 DNA reads TGTGCCAGCACCTACACCCTCCCGGGGACAGATACGCAGTATTTT.

The gene calls are TRBV10-3 and TRBJ2-3; no reliable D call. CDR3 length: 16 residues. CDR1 and CDR2 from the germline V gene are ENHRY and SYGVKD. Trimming pared 2 bases from V and 0 bases from J, leaving 12 bases between. The CDR3 here is CAISEIARASTDTQYF. CDR3 nucleotides: TGTGCCATCAGTGAGATTGCGAGAGCTAGCACAGATACGCAGTATTTT.

This clone occurred once. CDR3 bases: TGCGCCAGCAGCGCTGGAGTGGTGGATACCTACGAGCAGTACTTC. Translated: CASSAGVVDTYEQYF. The J gene is TRBJ2-7, the V gene TRBV5-1; D is unclear. This CDR3 contains 15 residues. With 4 bases removed from V and 2 bases from J, the gap between germline ends came to 16 bases. Looked up from germline, CDR1 is SGHRS and CDR2 is YFSETQ.

CDR3 loop: CASTLSTGSEQYF. The CDR3 DNA reads TGTGCCAGCACCTTATCGACAGGGAGCGAGCAGTACTTC. The chain employs TRBV12-3 or TRBV12-4 and TRBJ2-7, with 7 bases lining up with TRBD1. J gave up 6 bases and V 7 bases, and 9 bases lay outside the gene matches. This CDR3 has 13 amino acids.

This clone was detected once. The chain joins TRBV4-1 to TRBJ2-7; 7 nucleotides match TRBD1. Germline loops: CDR1 MGHRA, CDR2 YSYEKL. With 2 bases clipped from V and 6 bases from J, the junction kept 13 bases outside the gene matches. CDR3 length: 16 residues. The CDR3 DNA is TGCGCCAGCAGCCAATCCTTGTACGTCACAGGGGTCGAGCAGTACTTC. Amino acids: CASSQSLYVTGVEQYF.

This chain uses TRBV21-1 with TRBJ2-1; TRBD1, the table's D call, lacks a check against the DNA. TRBV21-1 counts as a pseudogene. There are 15 residues in the CDR3. The CDR3 protein is CASSNGQGINSEQFF. DNA for the CDR3: TGTGCCAGCAGCAATGGACAGGGGATTAATAGTGAGCAGTTCTTC.

V and J are TRBV7-6 and TRBJ1-4; weak D call: TRBD1 (6 bases). The V gene lost 5 bases and the J gene lost 6 bases, with 19 bases spanning the gap. This CDR3 region has 16 residues. Germline CDR1 SGHVS, CDR2 FNYEAQ. Here the CDR3 reads CASSAPPGGVYEKLFF. The CDR3, as DNA: TGTGCCAGCAGCGCCCCCCCGGGGGGCGTTTATGAAAAACTGTTTTTT.

The sample holds a few counts of this clone. The chain joins TRBV28 to TRBJ2-7, with D tentatively TRBD1 (5 bases). Germline-derived CDR1 and CDR2 are MDHEN and SYDVKM. Trimming cost V 6 bases and J 3 bases, with 18 bases left between them. CDR3 size: 15 residues. The chain's CDR3 is CASSLNPFRVYEQYF. The CDR3 DNA follows: TGTGCCAGCAGCCTTAATCCCTTCAGGGTCTACGAGCAGTACTTC.

V is TRBV7-8 and J is TRBJ2-1; 8 bases are shared with TRBD1. CDR3 size: 16 residues. V lost 5 bases, J lost 6 bases, and 12 bases stayed unmatched. Looked up from germline, CDR1 is SGHVS and CDR2 is FQNEAQ. For the CDR3, the DNA is TGTGCCAGCAGCGACAGGGGAAAAAAGGTGGGCAATGAGCAGTTCTTC. The encoded protein is CASSDRGKKVGNEQFF.

The chain carries TRBV28 and TRBJ2-1, with 13 positions matching TRBD2. The V gene's germline CDR1 is MDHEN and CDR2 SYDVKM. The CDR3 extends over 15 amino acids. V lost 6 bases, J lost 9 bases, and 8 bases stayed unmatched. The chain's CDR3 is CASSETSGRAGEQFF. The DNA of the CDR3 is TGTGCCAGCAGCGAAACTAGCGGGAGGGCGGGTGAGCAGTTCTTC.

This chain links TRBV20-1 with TRBJ2-2, with D possibly TRBD2 on 6 matching bases. V lost 3 bases and J 0 bases, leaving 11 bases between the germline ends. Germline V lookup: CDR1 DFQATT, CDR2 SNEGSKA (reference sequence). The CDR3 is made up of 15 amino acids. The CDR3 protein is CSASRGNANTGELFF. CDR3 DNA: TGCAGTGCTAGTCGCGGGAATGCGAACACCGGGGAGCTGTTTTTT.

This chain links TRBV11-1 with TRBJ2-2, with 12 nucleotides matching TRBD2. Germline CDR1 reads SGHAT; CDR2 reads FQDESV (reference sequence). The CDR3 totals 16 residues. The V segment lost 5 bases and the J segment 6 bases; nucleotides outside the gene matches: 7. CDR3 nucleotides: TGTGCCAGCAGCCCCCGGACTAGCGGGACCCCCGGGGAGCTGTTTTTT. Residues: CASSPRTSGTPGELFF.

The V gene is TRBV12-5, the J gene TRBJ1-5; D is ambiguous. CDR1 and CDR2 from the germline V gene are LGHNT and FRNRAP. The CDR3 contains 14 residues. V was pared by 6 bases and J by 2 bases, with 11 bases between. CDR3 DNA: TGTGCTAGTGGAATCGGGTGGGGCAATCAGCCCCAGCATTTT. This translates into CASGIGWGNQPQHF.